This entry is about one T cell receptor beta chain. Its target is not known. One end of the junction varies from germline; a read error may be responsible. TCRdb's table, derived via immunoSEQ multiplex PCR, lists solely in-frame clones and lacks some. The sample holds 75,000 to 90,000 clones; approximately 87% are singletons and the top ten take about 1.5%. These data are taken from a study of OX40 agonist ivuxolimab in advanced cancers. Study details: Averaging about 60 years in age, with a range of roughly 20 to 79, the cohort was approximately 83% male. The eligibility criteria allowed prior anti-PD-1, anti-PD-L1 or anti-CTLA-4 therapy, and roughly 39% had some.

The study's findings and limits: Mean expanded clone counts were higher in CD8+ than CD4+ T cells.

Exclusion of a patient followed from autoimmune disease history or systemic immunosuppression. Sequences were derived from CD4+ or CD8+ T cells sorted from blood, sampled in a trial of the OX40 agonist ivuxolimab. This TCR derives from an adult with an advanced solid tumor such as melanoma, head and neck, liver or kidney cancer.

The CDR3 DNA reads TGTGCCAGCAGCTTGGTCGGGACAGTCGAGAATGAGAAACTGTTTTTT. Encoded protein: CASSLVGTVENEKLFF. The genes are TRBV5-6 and TRBJ1-4; TRBD1 agrees at 7 bases. The germline V gene has CDR1 SGHDT and CDR2 YYEEEE. There are 16 residues in the CDR3.